Each of the 21 T cell receptor beta chains below was sequenced from the same sample in a study of beta chain features in type 1 diabetes. Reverse transcription of all isolated RNA meant that expressed TCRB transcripts were sequenced. Produced via immunoSEQ multiplex PCR; TCRdb's table is partial and in-frame only. The table includes 250,000 or so clones, about 30% detected once. Material: central memory CD4+ T cells from blood. The receptors stem from a man aged 25-40 years in good health.

This chain links TRBV27 with TRBJ2-6; D is possibly TRBD2 (5 bases). Germline lookup yields CDR1 MNHEY and CDR2 SMNVEV (reference sequence). V was shortened by 1 base and J by 2 bases, with 6 bases between the two germline ends. This CDR3 has 15 residues. The CDR3 region is CASSLYGAGANVLTF. The CDR3 nucleotides are TGTGCCAGCAGTTTATACGGGGCTGGGGCCAACGTCCTGACTTTC.

This clone showed up many times. The V call is TRBV13, the J call TRBJ2-7, with D perhaps being TRBD1 or TRBD2 (6 bases each). V lost 3 bases and J 4 bases, leaving 10 bases between the germline ends. The CDR3 has 13 amino acids. CDR1 is PRHDT and CDR2 is FYEKMQ in the germline V gene (reference sequence). The CDR3 nucleotides read TGTGCCAGCAGCTTGGGGGGCCTGTACGAGCAGTACTTC. Translation gives CASSLGGLYEQYF. Full variable domain (missing parts from reference TRBV13 and TRBJ2-7): AAGVIQSPRHLIKEKRETATLKCYPIPRHDTVYWYQQGPGQDPQFLISFYEKMQSDKGSIPDRFSAQQFSDYHSELNMSSLELGDSALYFCASSLGGLYEQYFGPGTRLTVT.

This chain connects TRBV19 to TRBJ2-1; D is undetermined. V lost 1 base and J 6 bases, leaving 7 bases between the germline ends. The germline CDR1 and CDR2 sequences are LNHDA and SQIVND (reference sequence). The CDR3 is 13 residues long. The CDR3 sequence: CASSIGGFNEQFF. The CDR3, as DNA: TGTGCCAGTAGTATAGGCGGTTTCAATGAGCAGTTCTTC.

The CDR3 DNA reads TGCGCCAGCAGCTTGGGCTGGACAGGGATGAACACTGAAGCTTTCTTT. Translation gives CASSLGWTGMNTEAFF. The V call is TRBV5-1, the J call TRBJ1-1; 8 bases are shared with TRBD1. Germline V gene data show CDR1 as SGHRS and CDR2 as YFSETQ. This CDR3 is 16 amino acids long. V dropped 0 bases and J dropped 0; count of bases not matched to a gene: 4.

CDR3: CASSLESGSRNTQYF. For the CDR3, the DNA is TGTGCCAGCAGCTTAGAGTCCGGGAGTAGAAATACGCAGTATTTT. The V and J genes are TRBV7-9 and TRBJ2-3; D may be TRBD2 (6 bases). CDR1 is SEHNR, CDR2 FQNEAQ, per germline (reference sequence). This CDR3 contains 15 residues. The V end was cut by 1 base, the J end by 7 bases, with 15 bases between.

This clone was seen only a few times. The rearrangement joins TRBV29-1 to TRBJ2-1, with unresolved D. Germline CDR1 reads SQVTM; CDR2 reads ANQGSEA. Between the trimmed V and J ends, which lost 1 base and 8 bases, there was a span of 12 bases. The CDR3 sequence is 13 residues long. The CDR3 loop is CSVEGWNHDEQFF. In DNA form, the CDR3 reads TGCAGCGTTGAAGGGTGGAACCACGATGAGCAGTTCTTC.

Comments on this clone: The same CDR3 is also encoded by other DNA sequences in this sample. The V gene is TRBV5-1, the J gene TRBJ2-3; no firm D call. This CDR3 has 14 amino acids. CDR1 and CDR2 from the germline V gene are SGHRS and YFSETQ. The germline V and J ends were trimmed by 0 bases and 0 bases, with 5 bases remaining between them. The CDR3 DNA reads as TGCGCCAGCAGCTTGGACAGAAGCACAGATACGCAGTATTTT. Its protein product is CASSLDRSTDTQYF.

The chain recombines TRBV29-1 with TRBJ1-2, with D hard to call. Germline V gene lookup returns CDR1 SQVTM and CDR2 ANQGSEA. The ends were cut back, 6 bases at V and 8 bases at J, with 13 bases in the middle. This CDR3 has 11 residues. CDR3 region: CSVLGSRGYTF. CDR3 in DNA: TGCAGCGTACTCGGGTCGAGGGGCTACACCTTC.

The chain has TRBV11-3 and TRBJ2-5; D might be TRBD2 (6 bases). From germline, CDR1 is SGHNT and CDR2 YENEEA. The CDR3 is 15 amino acids. The germline V and J ends were trimmed by 1 base and 5 bases, with 14 bases remaining between them. This chain's CDR3 is CASSLGGGARETQYF. CDR3 DNA sequence: TGTGCCAGCAGCTTAGGAGGCGGGGCACGGGAGACCCAGTACTTC.

This clone turned up a few times. The junction and the germline gene differ at one end; a read error may be behind it. The chain links TRBV5-1 to TRBJ1-6, with D unresolved. Germline lookup yields CDR1 SGHRS and CDR2 YFSETQ. The CDR3 contains 12 residues. The CDR3 sequence: CASRLNDSPLHF. CDR3 sequence (DNA): TGCGCCAGCCGCTTGAATGATTCACCCCTCCACTTT.

The rearrangement joins TRBV7-2 to TRBJ1-3; D not resolved. The CDR3 has 16 residues. V was clipped by 5 bases and J by 0 bases, with 14 bases between them. Germline CDR1 reads SGHTA; CDR2 reads FQGNSA. This CDR3 is CASSLGRPYSGNTIYF. As DNA, the CDR3 is TGTGCCAGCAGCCTCGGGAGGCCCTACTCTGGAAACACCATATATTTT.

This clone turned up a few times. V is TRBV20-1 and J is TRBJ2-3, with D possibly matching TRBD2 (5 bases). The CDR3 consists of 11 residues. Trimming removed 4 bases at V and 5 bases at J, with 7 bases between. The germline CDR1 and CDR2 sequences are DFQATT and SNEGSKA (reference sequence). CDR3 DNA sequence: TGCAGTGCTACAGGACTAGATACGCAGTATTTT. Its translation is CSATGLDTQYF.

V usage is TRBV5-1 and J usage is TRBJ2-3, with TRBD2 matching over 11 bases. The CDR3 length is 18 residues. The V segment lost 4 bases and the J segment 4 bases; nucleotides outside the gene matches: 14. Germline-derived CDR1 and CDR2 are SGHRS and YFSETQ. CDR3: CASSPLILSGGAADTQYF. Written as DNA, the CDR3 is TGCGCCAGCAGCCCACTGATACTTAGCGGGGGGGCCGCAGATACGCAGTATTTT.

This clone was counted between two and nine times. V usage is TRBV30 and J usage is TRBJ1-1; no definite D call. Germline V gene lookup returns CDR1 GTSNPN and CDR2 SVGIG (reference sequence). V lost 5 bases and J 0 bases, leaving 10 bases between the germline ends. The CDR3 contains 13 residues. Written as DNA, the CDR3 is TGTGCCTGGGGGGAGATGTTGAACACTGAAGCTTTCTTT. Translation: CAWGEMLNTEAFF.

This chain joins TRBV5-1 and TRBJ2-5; 10 bases agree with TRBD2. Per germline, CDR1 SGHRS and CDR2 YFSETQ. J gave up 4 bases and V 3 bases, and 6 bases lay outside the gene matches. This CDR3 contains 15 residues. The CDR3 DNA is TGCGCCAGCAGCTCTCTAGCGGGAGTGGGAGAGACCCAGTACTTC. It specifies CASSSLAGVGETQYF.

This sequence joins TRBV30 and TRBJ1-1; 8 bases agree with TRBD1. This CDR3 has 15 amino acids. The germline CDR1 and CDR2 sequences are GTSNPN and SVGIG (reference sequence). Trimming cost V 4 bases and J 3 bases; bases outside gene matches: 10. The CDR3 protein is CAWIRPGGYDTEAFF. The DNA of the CDR3 is TGTGCCTGGATCAGGCCAGGGGGCTATGACACTGAAGCTTTCTTT.

The chain carries TRBV29-1 and TRBJ1-2; D unresolved. Trimming cost V 3 bases and J 4 bases, with 9 bases left between them. Per germline, CDR1 SQVTM and CDR2 ANQGSEA. The CDR3 is 12 residues long. This CDR3 is CSVEESLYGYTF. The CDR3 DNA is TGCAGCGTTGAGGAGTCCCTCTATGGCTACACCTTC. The variable domain in full, completed from reference TRBV29-1 and TRBJ1-2, reads SAVISQKPSRDICQRGTSLTIQCQVDSQVTMMFWYRQQPGQSLTLIATANQGSEATYESGFVIDKFPISRPNLTFSTLTVSNMSPEDSSIYLCSVEESLYGYTFGSGTRLTVV.

Details on this clone: The same CDR3 is also encoded by other DNA sequences in this sample. This chain links TRBV6-6 with TRBJ2-1, with D maybe TRBD1 (6 bases). Germline CDR1 and CDR2: MNHNY and SVGAGI (reference sequence). The CDR3 contains 14 residues. Trimming took 6 bases from V and 6 from J, leaving 15 bases between them. Here the CDR3 reads CASRRTAAANEQFF. CDR3 nucleotides: TGTGCCAGCAGGAGGACAGCTGCGGCCAATGAGCAGTTCTTC.

This chain links TRBV30 with TRBJ2-7, with TRBD2 matching 7 bases. Germline-derived CDR1 and CDR2 are GTSNPN and SVGIG (reference sequence). The V and J ends lost 6 bases and 7 bases, in that order; junction bases with no gene match: 9. The CDR3 totals 12 residues. The CDR3 DNA is TGTGCCTGTCGGGACTATCTGGGGGAGCAGTACTTC. This codes for CACRDYLGEQYF.

The genes are TRBV7-7 and TRBJ2-5; no firm D call. The ends were cut back, 5 bases at V and 3 bases at J, with 16 bases in the middle. The germline V gene encodes CDR1 SSHAT and CDR2 FNYEAQ (reference sequence). The CDR3 runs 15 residues. The CDR3 nucleotides read TGTGCCAGCAGCCTCATGGGTATAGAGGAAGAGACCCAGTACTTC. It is translated as CASSLMGIEEETQYF.

This chain links TRBV7-8 with TRBJ2-5; D gene uncertain. Germline CDR1 reads SGHVS; CDR2 reads FQNEAQ. The CDR3 contains 15 residues. V was trimmed by 3 bases and J by 1 base, leaving 12 bases between them. The CDR3 DNA reads as TGTGCCAGCAGCTTCCCCGGGCAAGTCCAAGAGACCCAGTACTTC. Translation gives CASSFPGQVQETQYF.